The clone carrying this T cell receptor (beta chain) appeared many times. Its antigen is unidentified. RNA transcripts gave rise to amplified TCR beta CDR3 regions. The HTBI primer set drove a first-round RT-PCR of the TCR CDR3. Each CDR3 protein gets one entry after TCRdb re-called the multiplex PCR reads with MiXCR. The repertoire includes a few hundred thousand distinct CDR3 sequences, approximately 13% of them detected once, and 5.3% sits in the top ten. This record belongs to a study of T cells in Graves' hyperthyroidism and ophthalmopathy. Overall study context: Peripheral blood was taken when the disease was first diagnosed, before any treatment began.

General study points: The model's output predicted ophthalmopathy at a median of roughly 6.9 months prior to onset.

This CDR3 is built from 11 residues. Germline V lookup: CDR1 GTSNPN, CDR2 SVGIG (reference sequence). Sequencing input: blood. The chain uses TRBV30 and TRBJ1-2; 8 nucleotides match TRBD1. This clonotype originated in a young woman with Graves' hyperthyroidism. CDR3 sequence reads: CALQGDYGYTF. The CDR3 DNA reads TGTGCATTACAGGGGGACTATGGCTACACCTTC.